Below are 8 T cell receptor beta chains sequenced from a single sample in a study of T cells in tumors after PD-1 blockade. Here immunoSEQ multiplex PCR was the method, and the copy in TCRdb shows in-frame clones only, minus some. The sample lists more than 6,500 clones, roughly two thirds occurring once. The specimen comprised tumor tissue, sampled after anti-PD-1 treatment. Receptors were obtained from a human donor with basal cell carcinoma.

The chain joins TRBV4-2 to TRBJ2-1; D is unresolved. CDR3 length: 14 amino acids. Germline CDR1 is LGHNA and CDR2 is YNFKEQ. With 1 base removed from V and 9 bases from J, the gap between germline ends came to 13 bases. The chain's CDR3 is CASSQVPRMGEQFF. The CDR3 nucleotides are TGTGCCAGCAGCCAAGTGCCAAGGATGGGTGAGCAGTTCTTC.

This chain links TRBV4-2 with TRBJ2-7; 9 bases line up with TRBD2. Germline V CDR1 and CDR2: LGHNA, YNFKEQ. The CDR3 covers 17 residues. Germline trimming cut 2 bases from V and 4 bases from J; bases unmatched to any gene: 12. For the CDR3, the DNA is TGTGCCAGCAGCCAATCCCTGACTAGCGGCAGTATGTACGAGCAGTACTTC. It yields the protein CASSQSLTSGSMYEQYF.

By frequency in the sample, this clone is large. The rearrangement uses TRBV7-3 and TRBJ1-2, with D possibly TRBD1 on 5 matching bases. Germline CDR1 reads SGHTA; CDR2 reads FQGTGA. This CDR3 has 13 amino acids. V was trimmed by 4 bases and J by 7 bases, leaving 13 bases between them. For the CDR3, the DNA is TGTGCCAGCAGCTCCTCCCCCGGGGCTGGCTACACCTTC. This sequence encodes CASSSSPGAGYTF.

The chain couples TRBV4-3 to TRBJ2-7; D possibly corresponds to TRBD2 (7 bases). The CDR3 extends over 15 amino acids. The germline V gene encodes CDR1 LGHNA and CDR2 YSLEER. Between the trimmed V and J ends, which lost 1 base and 3 bases, there was a span of 13 bases. The CDR3 reads CASSQGRGGLYEQYF. CDR3 in DNA: TGCGCCAGCAGCCAAGGGAGGGGGGGCCTCTACGAGCAGTACTTC.

Turning to this clone: A read error may explain this, as a much larger clone is one base away. The rearrangement uses TRBV5-6 and TRBJ2-7, with 8 nucleotides matching TRBD2. Germline loops: CDR1 SGHDT, CDR2 YYEEEE. The CDR3 consists of 15 residues. The CDR3 loop reads CVSSSGLANTYEQYF. CDR3 nucleotides: TGTGTCAGCAGCTCTGGACTAGCTAATACATACGAGCAGTACTTC.

This chain uses TRBV6-2 or TRBV6-3 with TRBJ1-6; no reliable D call. The V gene's germline CDR1 is MNHEY and CDR2 SVGEGT. The CDR3 runs 12 residues. Trimming stripped 6 bases from V and 7 bases from J, with 7 bases between. Written as DNA, the CDR3 is TGTGCCAGCAGCCGACCGAATTCACCCCTCCACTTT. Amino acids: CASSRPNSPLHF.

The gene calls are TRBV7-2 and TRBJ1-2, with a weak D call TRBD1 (5 bases). V was pared by 0 bases and J by 2 bases, with 7 bases between. The length of the CDR3 is 14 residues. Germline V gives CDR1 SGHTA, CDR2 FQGNSA. For the CDR3, the DNA is TGTGCCAGCAGCTTAGCGGGGGGGAACTATGGCTACACCTTC. Translated: CASSLAGGNYGYTF.

The rearrangement uses TRBV3-1 (or the pseudogene TRBV3-2) and TRBJ2-5, with D possibly being TRBD1 (6 bases). CDR3 length: 14 amino acids. The germline V gene has CDR1 LGHDT and CDR2 YNNKEL (reference sequence). V lost 3 bases to trimming and J lost 7 bases, with 15 bases between them. The CDR3 loop is CASSHDPARGTQYF. The DNA for the CDR3 is TGTGCCAGCAGCCACGACCCGGCCAGGGGGACCCAGTACTTC.